Shown below are 20 T cell receptor beta chains from a single sample sequenced in a study of CD8 T cells in Susac syndrome (dated by TCRdb to between 2018 and 2021). Library preparation used the immunoSEQ multiplex PCR assay. RNA was extracted using the RNeasy kit, and roughly 0.5 to 1 ug of the RNA was reverse transcribed with random hexamers. TCRdb reran the public reads through fastp at Q25 and MiXCR, keeping productive beta chains. Each CDR3 protein appears once, grouped with its most common genes and DNA. This sample gives some 130,000 distinct CDR3 sequences in total; approximately 95% of them show up just once. Clones ranked in the top ten supply roughly 0.17% of the sample. Sequencing was performed on CD8+ T cells from PBMCs. Source of these receptors: a human donor with Susac syndrome.

The chain employs TRBV29-1 and TRBJ2-1; TRBD2 agrees at 9 bases. After removal of 0 bases from V and 2 bases from J, the junction contained 8 bases not matched to a gene. The length of the CDR3 is 17 residues. Germline CDR1 SQVTM, CDR2 ANQGSEA. The CDR3 coding sequence is TGCAGCGTTGAAGAAGAGGTTAGCGGGAGAACCTACAATGAGCAGTTCTTC. Protein: CSVEEEVSGRTYNEQFF.

V usage is TRBV6-5 and J usage is TRBJ1-1, with a possible D match to TRBD1 (6 bases). Per germline, CDR1 MNHEY and CDR2 SVGAGI. With 6 bases removed from V and 4 bases from J, the gap between germline ends came to 12 bases. The CDR3 covers 13 residues. The CDR3 region is CASSPQGSTEAFF. CDR3 coding DNA: TGTGCCAGCAGCCCCCAGGGGAGCACTGAAGCTTTCTTT.

The rearrangement joins TRBV20-1 to TRBJ1-2, with TRBD1 as a possible D gene (6 bases). CDR1 and CDR2 (germline): DFQATT, SNEGSKA (reference sequence). The V and J ends lost 3 bases and 4 bases respectively, with 12 bases between them. This CDR3 is 13 amino acids long. CDR3 sequence (DNA): TGCAGTGCTAGTGAGGACAGATTCTATGGCTACACCTTC. It encodes CSASEDRFYGYTF.

The chain links TRBV4-1 to TRBJ2-1; the D gene is possibly TRBD2 (5 bases). The germline V and J ends were trimmed by 0 bases and 6 bases, with 6 bases remaining between them. In germline, CDR1 is MGHRA, CDR2 YSYEKL. This CDR3 region has 13 residues. In DNA, the CDR3 is TGCGCCAGCAGCCAAGAAGCGGCCAATGAGCAGTTCTTC. It encodes CASSQEAANEQFF.

This chain links TRBV7-6 with TRBJ2-6; no clear D gene. The ends were cut back, 7 bases at V and 3 bases at J, with 4 bases in the middle. Germline V gene data show CDR1 as SGHVS and CDR2 as FNYEAQ. The CDR3 runs 12 residues. The CDR3 reads CASMGGANVLTF. CDR3 bases: TGTGCCAGCATGGGTGGGGCCAACGTCCTGACTTTC.

The chain is built from TRBV12-3 or TRBV12-4 and TRBJ2-7; D assignment may be TRBD1 or TRBD2 (7 bases each). This CDR3 is built from 20 residues. Between the trimmed V and J ends, which lost 5 bases and 2 bases, there was a span of 31 bases. The DNA of the CDR3 is TGTGCCAGCAGTCCGGGGGAGGGGAGACAGGGCCGAGAGGAGACCTACGAGCAGTACTTC. Encoded protein: CASSPGEGRQGREETYEQYF.

This clonotype was detected only once. V gene TRBV27 combines with J gene TRBJ2-7; 7 bases are shared with TRBD1. Germline V gene lookup returns CDR1 MNHEY and CDR2 SMNVEV (reference sequence). With V trimmed by 6 bases and J by 5 bases, 10 bases remained unmatched. The CDR3 spans 14 residues. Here the CDR3 DNA reads TGTGCCAGCAGGGCCGACAGGGTCAGGAACGAGCAGTACTTC. Protein sequence: CASRADRVRNEQYF.

The chain has TRBV10-3 and TRBJ1-5; TRBD1 might be the D (6 bases). Germline V CDR1 and CDR2: ENHRY, SYGVKD. V dropped 4 bases and J dropped 7 bases, with 11 bases sitting between them. The CDR3 extends over 13 amino acids. The CDR3 DNA reads as TGTGCCATCAGTGCAATGGGACACCAGCCCCAGCATTTT. Its translation: CAISAMGHQPQHF.

The genes are TRBV3-1 and TRBJ1-5; D remains ambiguous. V gave up 0 bases and J gave up 3 bases, with 12 bases separating them. Germline V gene sequence: CDR1 LGHDT, CDR2 YNNKEL (reference sequence). CDR3 length: 16 residues. The CDR3: CASSQDRPTANQPQHF. The CDR3 DNA sequence: TGTGCCAGCAGCCAAGATAGACCCACAGCCAATCAGCCCCAGCATTTT.

The chain links TRBV9 to TRBJ1-2, with TRBD1 as a possible D gene (5 bases). Trimming took off 4 bases at V and 5 bases at J, with 9 bases between the two ends. The CDR3 has 12 residues. Germline values: CDR1 SGDLS, CDR2 YYNGEE. CDR3 amino acids: CASSNQGYGYTF. The CDR3 region has the DNA TGTGCCAGCAGCAATCAGGGATATGGCTACACCTTC.

V and J are TRBV5-5 and TRBJ2-5; D is ambiguous. CDR1 is SGHKS and CDR2 is YYEKEE in the germline V gene (reference sequence). V lost 0 bases and J lost 3, with 9 bases in between. The CDR3 contains 14 residues. CDR3 sequence (DNA): TGTGCCAGCAGCTTGGTAACAGTTAAAGAGACCCAGTACTTC. Translated, it gives CASSLVTVKETQYF.

The chain recombines TRBV20-1 with TRBJ2-7; D unresolved. Trimming left V 0 bases short and J 1 base short, with 7 bases between. The CDR3 length is 13 residues. Looked up from germline, CDR1 is DFQATT and CDR2 is SNEGSKA (reference sequence). The CDR3: CSARDAYSYEQYF. For the CDR3, the DNA is TGCAGTGCTAGAGATGCCTATTCCTACGAGCAGTACTTC.

This clonotype has only one observation. The chain couples TRBV30 to TRBJ1-4; D remains ambiguous. V lost 4 bases and J lost 0, with 15 bases in between. The CDR3 is made up of 16 amino acids. From germline, CDR1 is GTSNPN and CDR2 SVGIG (reference sequence). CDR3 in amino acids: CAWTPTPPATNEKLFF. The CDR3 coding sequence is TGTGCCTGGACCCCTACACCTCCTGCAACTAATGAAAAACTGTTTTTT.

The rearrangement joins TRBV18 to TRBJ1-5, with 9 bases fitting TRBD1. Trimming at V came to 6 bases and at J to 6 bases, leaving 9 bases not matched to a gene. Germline assignment: CDR1 KGHSH and CDR2 LQKENI. The CDR3 contains 15 residues. The CDR3 reads CASSQDRGLGQPQHF. CDR3 sequence (DNA): TGTGCCAGCTCTCAGGACAGGGGTCTAGGTCAGCCCCAGCATTTT.

This chain joins TRBV19 and TRBJ2-1, with TRBD2 matching over 7 bases. The J segment lost 6 bases and the V segment lost 7 bases, leaving 12 bases of the junction unmatched. Per the germline V gene, CDR1 is LNHDA and CDR2 is SQIVND (reference sequence). The CDR3 has 15 residues. The CDR3 region has the DNA TGTGCCAGTACTCCAGACGCTAGCGGTTTCAATGAGCAGTTCTTC. Its translation: CASTPDASGFNEQFF.

This sequence joins TRBV3-1 and TRBJ2-2; D ambiguous. Germline V CDR1 and CDR2: LGHDT, YNNKEL (reference sequence). This CDR3 contains 16 residues. V shed 0 bases and J shed 1 base, with 9 bases lying between them. In DNA, the CDR3 is TGTGCCAGCAGCCAAGAGACTTGCCGGAACACCGGGGAGCTGTTTTTT. Its protein product is CASSQETCRNTGELFF. The variable domain in full, with the rest retrieved from reference TRBV3-1 and TRBJ2-2, is DTAVSQTPKYLVTQMGNDKSIKCEQNLGHDTMYWYKQDSKKFLKIMFSYNNKELIINETVPNRFSPKSPDKAHLNLHINSLELGDSAVYFCASSQETCRNTGELFFGEGSRLTVL.

V and J are TRBV7-9 and TRBJ1-2, with 9 bases that match TRBD1. CDR1 and CDR2 from the germline V gene are SEHNR and FQNEAQ (reference sequence). The V and J ends lost 5 bases and 10 bases, in that order; junction bases with no gene match: 2. The CDR3 loop spans 11 amino acids. CDR3 sequence (DNA): TGTGCCAGCAGCCGGGACAGGGCCTACACCTTC. Translation: CASSRDRAYTF.

The V call is TRBV29-1, the J call TRBJ1-2; D gene unclear. The germline gives CDR1 SQVTM, CDR2 ANQGSEA. The CDR3 sequence is 15 residues long. Deletions cut 3 bases from V and 1 base from J, with 15 bases between. This CDR3 reads CSVDPGPAGNYGYTF. In DNA form, the CDR3 reads TGCAGCGTTGATCCGGGCCCCGCGGGTAACTATGGCTACACCTTC.

The V and J genes are TRBV12-2 and TRBJ2-3; the DNA was not compared with TRBD1, the D call given in the table. TRBV12-2 is marked as a pseudogene. The CDR3 runs 18 residues. CDR3 in DNA: TGTGCAAGTCGCTTAGCCGGGACCGTGGGCGGGCAGCCGGATACGCAGTATTTT. Its translation is CASRLAGTVGGQPDTQYF.

CDR3 region: CASSHHLEPNEQFF. CDR3 DNA sequence: TGTGCCAGCAGCCACCACCTAGAGCCCAATGAGCAGTTCTTC. The J gene is TRBJ2-1, the V gene TRBV7-2; D not resolved. Germline V gene sequence: CDR1 SGHTA, CDR2 FQGNSA. The CDR3 has 14 residues. Deletions cut 5 bases from V and 6 bases from J, with 14 bases between.